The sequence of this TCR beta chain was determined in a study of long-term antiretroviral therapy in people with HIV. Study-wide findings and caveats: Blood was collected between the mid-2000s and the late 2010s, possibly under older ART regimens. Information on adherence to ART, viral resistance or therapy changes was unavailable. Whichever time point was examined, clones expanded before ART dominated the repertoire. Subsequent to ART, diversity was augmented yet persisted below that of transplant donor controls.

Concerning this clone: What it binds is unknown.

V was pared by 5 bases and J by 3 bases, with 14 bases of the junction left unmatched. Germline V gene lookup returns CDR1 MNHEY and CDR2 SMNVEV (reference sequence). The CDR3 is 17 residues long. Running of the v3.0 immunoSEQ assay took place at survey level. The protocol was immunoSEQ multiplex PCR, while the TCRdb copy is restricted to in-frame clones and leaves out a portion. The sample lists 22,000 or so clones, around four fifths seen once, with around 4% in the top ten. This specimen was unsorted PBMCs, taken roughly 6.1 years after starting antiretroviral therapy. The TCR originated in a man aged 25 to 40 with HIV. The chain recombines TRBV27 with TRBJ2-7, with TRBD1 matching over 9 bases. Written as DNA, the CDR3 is TGTGCCAGCAGTCCCATCTCCCCCGGGACAGGGTACTACGAGCAGTACTTC. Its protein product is CASSPISPGTGYYEQYF.